These 19 T cell receptor beta chains were all obtained from the same sample, sequenced in a study of identical twins. MiXCR was run by TCRdb on the 5' RACE reads, yielding one entry per CDR3 protein. The sample has 500,000 to 650,000 distinct CDR3 sequences; under 8.5% are singletons. The sample was also reused in another study, on yellow fever vaccine responses in identical twins.

Sequencing was carried out using PBMCs. The receptors originated from a woman younger than 30 in good health.

This clonotype has a count of ten or more. The J gene is TRBJ2-3, the V gene TRBV10-2, with D perhaps TRBD2 (6 bases). V was clipped by 8 bases and J by 0 bases, with 12 bases between them. In germline, CDR1 is WSHSY, CDR2 SAAADI. CDR3 length: 14 amino acids. The CDR3 loop reads CASARDLSTDTQYF. Written as DNA, the CDR3 is TGCGCCAGCGCGCGGGACCTAAGCACAGATACGCAGTATTTT.

In its sample, this clonotype was seen many times. The chain combines TRBV6-1 with TRBJ1-4, with 8 nucleotides matching TRBD1. Germline CDR1 is MNHNS and CDR2 is SASEGT. The V and J ends lost 6 bases and 8 bases, in that order; junction bases with no gene match: 8. This CDR3 comprises 14 residues. CDR3 region: CASSTDRVPEKLFF. CDR3 nucleotides: TGTGCCAGCAGCACGGACAGGGTACCCGAAAAACTGTTTTTT.

This clonotype was counted ten times or more. This chain joins TRBV7-2 and TRBJ2-3; D may be TRBD2 (5 bases). V lost 5 bases and J 6 bases, leaving 9 bases between the germline ends. Germline CDR1 and CDR2: SGHTA and FQGNSA. CDR3 length equals 12 residues. This CDR3 reads CASSPSLDTQYF. CDR3 coding DNA: TGTGCCAGCAGCCCTAGCTTGGATACGCAGTATTTT.

This clonotype appeared many times. The V and J genes are TRBV6-5 and TRBJ1-1, with TRBD1 identical over 7 bases. Germline lookup yields CDR1 MNHEY and CDR2 SVGAGI. The CDR3 spans 12 residues. V lost 2 bases to trimming and J lost 9 bases; unmatched junction nucleotides: 3. The CDR3 loop reads CASSYGDSQAFF. The CDR3 DNA reads TGTGCCAGCAGTTACGGGGACAGTCAAGCTTTCTTT.

The CDR3 DNA reads TGCAGTGCTAGATTGGCAGGGAGGTCCTATAATTCACCCCTCCACTTT. As protein: CSARLAGRSYNSPLHF. The J gene is TRBJ1-6, the V gene TRBV20-1; maybe TRBD1 (5 bases). The CDR3 sequence is 16 residues long. CDR1 and CDR2 (germline): DFQATT, SNEGSKA (reference sequence). The V end lost 2 bases, the J end lost 1 base, and 12 bases lay between the germline ends.

The rearrangement links TRBV7-8 to TRBJ2-7, with D maybe TRBD2 (5 bases). V lost 7 bases and J lost 0, with 7 bases in between. This CDR3 region has 12 residues. Germline assignment: CDR1 SGHVS and CDR2 FQNEAQ. Here the CDR3 DNA reads TGTGCCAGCAAAGGGAGCTCCTACGAGCAGTACGTC. Encoded protein: CASKGSSYEQYV.

This clonotype was found many times. The gene calls are TRBV9 and TRBJ1-4; TRBD1 aligns across 8 bases. Germline values: CDR1 SGDLS, CDR2 YYNGEE. The CDR3 totals 15 residues. V dropped 0 bases and J dropped 3; count of bases not matched to a gene: 1. The CDR3, as DNA: TGTGCCAGCAGCGTAGGGGGACAGGCTAATGAAAAACTGTTTTTT. It codes for CASSVGGQANEKLFF.

The chain couples TRBV12-3 or TRBV12-4 to TRBJ1-1; D gene unclear. V lost 3 bases, J lost 4 bases, and 9 bases lay in between. This CDR3 has 13 amino acids. The CDR3 is CASSFGSGTEAFF. The CDR3 nucleotides read TGTGCCAGCAGTTTCGGATCGGGCACTGAAGCTTTCTTT.

The rearrangement uses TRBV19 and TRBJ1-6; 10 positions match TRBD1. The CDR3 has 15 amino acids. V was clipped by 4 bases and J by 8 bases; unmatched bases: 5. Germline values: CDR1 LNHDA, CDR2 SQIVND (reference sequence). The CDR3: CASSTRTGGDSPLHF. The CDR3 region has the DNA TGTGCCAGTAGTACTCGGACAGGGGGGGATTCACCCCTCCACTTT.

This clonotype was picked up many times. The chain links TRBV12-3 or TRBV12-4 to TRBJ2-2; D is uncertain. CDR3 size: 15 residues. Trimming took off 3 bases at V and 7 bases at J, with 15 bases between the two ends. For the CDR3, the DNA is TGTGCCAGCAGTTTTGATGGCCAGCTCTACGGGGAGCTGTTTTTT. Translating gives CASSFDGQLYGELFF.

This clonotype was observed at least ten times. The genes are TRBV29-1 and TRBJ2-5; 10 nucleotides line up with TRBD2. Trimming removed 4 bases from V and 1 base from J; junction bases left unmatched: 3. Germline V gene lookup returns CDR1 SQVTM and CDR2 ANQGSEA. This CDR3 has 14 amino acids. The CDR3 is CSVAPSGSQETQYF. CDR3 in DNA: TGCAGCGTTGCCCCTAGCGGGAGCCAAGAGACCCAGTACTTC.

This clonotype showed up just a few times. The J gene is TRBJ1-5, the V gene TRBV9, with TRBD1 as a possible D gene (5 bases). V was pared by 0 bases and J by 5 bases, with 6 bases between. Per germline, CDR1 SGDLS and CDR2 YYNGEE. There are 13 residues in the CDR3. CDR3 coding DNA: TGTGCCAGCAGCGTAGGGGACGATCAGCCCCAGCATTTT. Its protein product is CASSVGDDQPQHF.

Here the CDR3 DNA reads TGTGCCAGCAGTTTAGACAGGAGGAGCTCCTACGAGCAGTACTTC. It encodes CASSLDRRSSYEQYF. This chain joins TRBV28 and TRBJ2-7; TRBD1 might be the D (6 bases). Germline V gives CDR1 MDHEN, CDR2 SYDVKM. This CDR3 has 15 amino acids. With 2 bases removed from V and 0 bases from J, the gap between germline ends came to 11 bases.

This CDR3 reads CASSRRGEVTGELFF. CDR3 DNA sequence: TGCGCCAGCAGCCGGCGGGGGGAGGTCACCGGGGAGCTGTTTTTT. This sequence joins TRBV5-1 and TRBJ2-2; 8 bases line up with TRBD2. The CDR3 sequence is 15 residues long. Unmatched junction bases numbered 6, after V lost 4 bases and J lost 4 bases. Germline V lookup: CDR1 SGHRS, CDR2 YFSETQ.

The sample holds many counts of this clonotype. This chain links TRBV2 with TRBJ2-1; D call uncertain. Germline CDR1 is SNHLY and CDR2 is FYNNEI. CDR3 length: 11 residues. The V end was cut by 7 bases, the J end by 6 bases, with 7 bases between. The CDR3 spells CASNPVNEQFF. The CDR3, as DNA: TGTGCCAGCAATCCTGTCAATGAGCAGTTCTTC.

In its sample, this clonotype was seen a few times. This sequence joins TRBV20-1 and TRBJ1-5; 7 bases agree with TRBD1. Per germline, CDR1 DFQATT and CDR2 SNEGSKA (reference sequence). The CDR3 spans 13 residues. The V segment lost 6 bases and the J segment 7 bases; nucleotides outside the gene matches: 9. The CDR3 is CSARQGMGQPQHF. The CDR3 region has the DNA TGCAGTGCGAGACAGGGTATGGGACAGCCCCAGCATTTT.

This clonotype showed up many times. V and J are TRBV20-1 and TRBJ1-5; D is uncertain. Trimming left V 5 bases short and J 0 bases short, with 8 bases between. Germline V gives CDR1 DFQATT, CDR2 SNEGSKA (reference sequence). There are 13 residues in the CDR3. CDR3 bases: TGCAGTGCTCAGGAGGATAGCAATCAGCCCCAGCATTTT. This gives the protein CSAQEDSNQPQHF.

V and J are TRBV11-2 and TRBJ2-1, with 7 bases fitting TRBD1. The CDR3 runs 16 residues. Germline values: CDR1 SGHAT, CDR2 FQNNGV. V shed 4 bases, J shed 2 bases, and the junction held 8 bases outside the gene matches. CDR3 coding DNA: TGTGCCAGCAGCTCCTGGGACAGCCTCCCCTACAATGAGCAGTTCTTC. As protein: CASSSWDSLPYNEQFF.

This clonotype was picked up many times. The chain has TRBV7-9 and TRBJ1-2; D call uncertain. The CDR3 contains 12 residues. Trimming pared 3 bases from V and 7 bases from J, leaving 9 bases between. The germline V gene encodes CDR1 SEHNR and CDR2 FQNEAQ (reference sequence). The DNA of the CDR3 is TGTGCCAGCAGCTTTGGATCCCTTGGCTACACCTTC. Residues: CASSFGSLGYTF.